A single count supports the clone carrying this TCR beta chain. Authors' analysis steps: It was from reference gene primer amplification that nucleated cell counts were estimated. The method was immunoSEQ multiplex PCR; TCRdb's version includes in-frame clones alone and lacks a portion of them. The DNA was the basis for D and trimming; V, J and clone size are from that table. The sample carries a few hundred thousand clones, roughly 85% recorded once. The sample is drawn from a study of blood T cell repertoires in COVID-19. Overall study: Acute and convalescent COVID-19 specimens originated in the United States, Italy and Spain.

V lost 0 bases and J lost 2, with 15 bases in between. The CDR3 contains 17 residues. Germline assignment: CDR1 KGHSH and CDR2 LQKENI. V usage is TRBV18 and J usage is TRBJ2-3; no clear D gene. The sequenced sample consisted of peripheral blood. The TCR originated in a man aged 30 to 39 who had recovered from COVID-19. DNA of the CDR3: TGTGCCAGCTCACCACCGGGCCCTCACTTCGACACAGATACGCAGTATTTT. Amino acids: CASSPPGPHFDTDTQYF.